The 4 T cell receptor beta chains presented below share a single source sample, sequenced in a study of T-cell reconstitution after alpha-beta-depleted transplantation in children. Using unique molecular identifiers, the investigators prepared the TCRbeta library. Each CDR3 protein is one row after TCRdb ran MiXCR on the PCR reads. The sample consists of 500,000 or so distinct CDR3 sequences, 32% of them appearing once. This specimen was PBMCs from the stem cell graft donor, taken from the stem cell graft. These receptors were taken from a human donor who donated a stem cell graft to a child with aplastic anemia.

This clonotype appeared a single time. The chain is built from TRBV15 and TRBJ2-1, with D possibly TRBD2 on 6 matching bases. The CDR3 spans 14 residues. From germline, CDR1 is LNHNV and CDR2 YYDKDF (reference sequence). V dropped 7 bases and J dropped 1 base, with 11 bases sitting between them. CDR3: CATKQEGSYNEQFF. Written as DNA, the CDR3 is TGTGCCACCAAACAGGAGGGTTCCTACAATGAGCAGTTCTTC. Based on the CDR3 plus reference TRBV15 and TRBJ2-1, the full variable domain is DAMVIQNPRYQVTQFGKPVTLSCSQTLNHNVMYWYQQKSSQAPKLLFHYYDKDFNNEADTPDNFQSRRPNTSFCFLDIRSPGLGDTAMYLCATKQEGSYNEQFFGPGTRLTVL.

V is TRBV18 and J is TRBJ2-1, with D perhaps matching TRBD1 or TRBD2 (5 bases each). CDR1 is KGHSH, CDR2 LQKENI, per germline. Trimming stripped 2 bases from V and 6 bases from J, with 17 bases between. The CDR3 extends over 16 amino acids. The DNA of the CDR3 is TGTGCCAGCTCACCATCTGGGGGAAATGTAGCCAATGAGCAGTTCTTC. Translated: CASSPSGGNVANEQFF.

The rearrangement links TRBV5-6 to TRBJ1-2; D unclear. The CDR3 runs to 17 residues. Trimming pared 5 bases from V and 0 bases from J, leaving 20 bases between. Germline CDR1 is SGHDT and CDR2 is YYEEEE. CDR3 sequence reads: CASRSAPGRGANYGYTF. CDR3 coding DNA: TGTGCCAGCAGGTCGGCCCCCGGACGGGGAGCTAACTATGGCTACACCTTC.

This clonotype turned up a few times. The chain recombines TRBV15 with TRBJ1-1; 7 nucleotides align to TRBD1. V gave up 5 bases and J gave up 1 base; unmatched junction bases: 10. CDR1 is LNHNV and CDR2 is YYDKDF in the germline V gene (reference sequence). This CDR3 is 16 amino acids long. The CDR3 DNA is TGTGCCACCAGCGGCGACAGGGAAGTGTGGAACACTGAAGCTTTCTTT. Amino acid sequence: CATSGDREVWNTEAFF.